This TCR beta chain stems from a study of shared clonotypes between healthy human individuals (TCRdb year 2020). A note on the overall study: Three men and a couple of women, aged 18 to 49 years, made up the cohort. Per donor, leukapheresis produced somewhere between about 0.8 and 9 billion PBMCs. Libraries were prepared and TCR repertoires were sequenced by different laboratories using diverse techniques, in order to increase sequencing depth and limit assay-specific biases. To estimate repertoire size and how much clonotype sharing occurs between individuals, the study deeply sequenced the blood TCR repertoires of 5 or 6 healthy adults. For each donor, CD4 naive and CD4 memory were each run on three plates, CD8 naive on two plates, and CD8 memory on one plate. What the authors observed across the whole study: Naive subsets generally had larger estimated clonotype richness than memory subsets did. Clonotypes shared by all four sorted-subset donors showed higher generation probabilities than non-shared clonotypes. Sampling was restricted to blood, and TCR repertoires in tissues likely differ from the TCR repertoires found in blood. Across a few donors, 4.5% to 6.5% of naive CD4, around 3.3% of naive CD8, 2% to 2.5% of memory CD4, and 0.4% of memory CD8 clonotypes were shared. The small number of donors limited the genetic and exposure-history diversity represented. Incomplete sequencing was indicated by rarefaction of sorted-subset datasets, despite the large sequencing depth. Pairwise subsampling indicated that sequencing depth was expected to affect the degree of clonotype sharing among donors.

The CDR3 numbers 17 residues from cysteine through phenylalanine. Only the CDR3 region is kept as DNA, spanning 51 bases read in frame from base 1. Between the V and J ends, shortened by 1 base and 0 bases respectively, the junction contains 13 bases. Looking up the germline V gene (reference sequence) yields CDR1 LNHDA and CDR2 SQIVND. The donors were healthy, HIV-negative adults who had no recently reported acute infections or vaccinations. Only Caucasian adults living in Nashville, Tennessee, USA were represented among the donors. CD4+ T cells were enriched through magnetic negative selection, after which naive cells were positively selected on CD45RA and the remaining negative fraction served as the memory subset. After blood collection by leukapheresis, PBMCs were isolated using Ficoll-Histopaque density gradient centrifugation and then cryopreserved in the vapor phase of liquid nitrogen. Analytical flow cytometry was used to check the purity and quantity of each magnetically sorted T cell population. From each sorted fraction, genomic DNA was isolated and quantified by UV absorbance on a Nanodrop 2000c.

About this clone: Its binding antigen is unknown. The input lacks base qualities; no much larger clone sits a single base away.

Using the deep immunoSEQ assay, multiplex PCR amplified TCR CDR3 regions from genomic DNA. For each cell subset, the extracted genomic DNA was distributed evenly across all wells of several immunoSEQ 96-well plates, and each plate served as one replicate. For sorted subsets, 150 to 250 ng of genomic DNA, equivalent to 30,000 or so T cell genomes, went into each replicate PCR. Purified libraries were quantified with a Qubit 3.0 fluorometer, sized on a Bioanalyzer 2100, and re-quantified with the KAPA Library Quantification kit. Each immunoSEQ 96-well plate was sequenced on its own single-read 150-cycle Illumina NextSeq 550 flow cell. The original methods were these. Because the immunoSEQ output held only junctional sequences and lacked quality scores, the filtering could not match the filtering applied to full-length reads. To assign V/J genes and CDR3, sequences were annotated against IMGT germline references using PyIR, a Python wrapper for IgBLAST v1.9. Reads were removed for weak V/J assignments (E-value above 1e-6), missing CDR3, stop codons, out-of-frame junctions, or ambiguous translated residues. V3J clonotypes were defined as sequences sharing the same inferred V gene, J gene, and CDR3 amino acid sequence. Percentage overlap between repertoires was computed as shared unique clonotypes divided by the size of the smaller repertoire. Repertoire richness was assessed with RTK rarefaction, the Chao1 estimator, and Recon v2.1 estimates of unobserved clonotypes. For all TCRbeta clonotypes obtained by the gDNA method from a few donors, generation probabilities were computed with OLGA. TCRdb holds this immuneACCESS table with in-frame rearrangements only. Some clones are missing; in checked studies, unresolved V genes explain under half, and the rest has no known cause. V and J calls and clone size are as listed in that table; D and trimming were resolved from the DNA. The sample table shows about 2.4 million clones, and roughly 92% are seen once. More than 0.12% of the sample belongs to the ten largest clones.

This TCR was recovered from a man aged 18 to 30 in good health. The source material was naive CD4+ T cells sorted from blood. This sample's cell subset or site label indicates: CD45RA+ positively selected. The rearranged segments are TRBV19 and TRBJ2-4, and the D gene may be TRBD1, 5 bases matching. The DNA reads as follows: TGTGCCAGTAGTATAGCCGACAGACAAATAGCCAAAAACATTCAGTACTTC. Translated, it reads CASSIADRQIAKNIQYF.